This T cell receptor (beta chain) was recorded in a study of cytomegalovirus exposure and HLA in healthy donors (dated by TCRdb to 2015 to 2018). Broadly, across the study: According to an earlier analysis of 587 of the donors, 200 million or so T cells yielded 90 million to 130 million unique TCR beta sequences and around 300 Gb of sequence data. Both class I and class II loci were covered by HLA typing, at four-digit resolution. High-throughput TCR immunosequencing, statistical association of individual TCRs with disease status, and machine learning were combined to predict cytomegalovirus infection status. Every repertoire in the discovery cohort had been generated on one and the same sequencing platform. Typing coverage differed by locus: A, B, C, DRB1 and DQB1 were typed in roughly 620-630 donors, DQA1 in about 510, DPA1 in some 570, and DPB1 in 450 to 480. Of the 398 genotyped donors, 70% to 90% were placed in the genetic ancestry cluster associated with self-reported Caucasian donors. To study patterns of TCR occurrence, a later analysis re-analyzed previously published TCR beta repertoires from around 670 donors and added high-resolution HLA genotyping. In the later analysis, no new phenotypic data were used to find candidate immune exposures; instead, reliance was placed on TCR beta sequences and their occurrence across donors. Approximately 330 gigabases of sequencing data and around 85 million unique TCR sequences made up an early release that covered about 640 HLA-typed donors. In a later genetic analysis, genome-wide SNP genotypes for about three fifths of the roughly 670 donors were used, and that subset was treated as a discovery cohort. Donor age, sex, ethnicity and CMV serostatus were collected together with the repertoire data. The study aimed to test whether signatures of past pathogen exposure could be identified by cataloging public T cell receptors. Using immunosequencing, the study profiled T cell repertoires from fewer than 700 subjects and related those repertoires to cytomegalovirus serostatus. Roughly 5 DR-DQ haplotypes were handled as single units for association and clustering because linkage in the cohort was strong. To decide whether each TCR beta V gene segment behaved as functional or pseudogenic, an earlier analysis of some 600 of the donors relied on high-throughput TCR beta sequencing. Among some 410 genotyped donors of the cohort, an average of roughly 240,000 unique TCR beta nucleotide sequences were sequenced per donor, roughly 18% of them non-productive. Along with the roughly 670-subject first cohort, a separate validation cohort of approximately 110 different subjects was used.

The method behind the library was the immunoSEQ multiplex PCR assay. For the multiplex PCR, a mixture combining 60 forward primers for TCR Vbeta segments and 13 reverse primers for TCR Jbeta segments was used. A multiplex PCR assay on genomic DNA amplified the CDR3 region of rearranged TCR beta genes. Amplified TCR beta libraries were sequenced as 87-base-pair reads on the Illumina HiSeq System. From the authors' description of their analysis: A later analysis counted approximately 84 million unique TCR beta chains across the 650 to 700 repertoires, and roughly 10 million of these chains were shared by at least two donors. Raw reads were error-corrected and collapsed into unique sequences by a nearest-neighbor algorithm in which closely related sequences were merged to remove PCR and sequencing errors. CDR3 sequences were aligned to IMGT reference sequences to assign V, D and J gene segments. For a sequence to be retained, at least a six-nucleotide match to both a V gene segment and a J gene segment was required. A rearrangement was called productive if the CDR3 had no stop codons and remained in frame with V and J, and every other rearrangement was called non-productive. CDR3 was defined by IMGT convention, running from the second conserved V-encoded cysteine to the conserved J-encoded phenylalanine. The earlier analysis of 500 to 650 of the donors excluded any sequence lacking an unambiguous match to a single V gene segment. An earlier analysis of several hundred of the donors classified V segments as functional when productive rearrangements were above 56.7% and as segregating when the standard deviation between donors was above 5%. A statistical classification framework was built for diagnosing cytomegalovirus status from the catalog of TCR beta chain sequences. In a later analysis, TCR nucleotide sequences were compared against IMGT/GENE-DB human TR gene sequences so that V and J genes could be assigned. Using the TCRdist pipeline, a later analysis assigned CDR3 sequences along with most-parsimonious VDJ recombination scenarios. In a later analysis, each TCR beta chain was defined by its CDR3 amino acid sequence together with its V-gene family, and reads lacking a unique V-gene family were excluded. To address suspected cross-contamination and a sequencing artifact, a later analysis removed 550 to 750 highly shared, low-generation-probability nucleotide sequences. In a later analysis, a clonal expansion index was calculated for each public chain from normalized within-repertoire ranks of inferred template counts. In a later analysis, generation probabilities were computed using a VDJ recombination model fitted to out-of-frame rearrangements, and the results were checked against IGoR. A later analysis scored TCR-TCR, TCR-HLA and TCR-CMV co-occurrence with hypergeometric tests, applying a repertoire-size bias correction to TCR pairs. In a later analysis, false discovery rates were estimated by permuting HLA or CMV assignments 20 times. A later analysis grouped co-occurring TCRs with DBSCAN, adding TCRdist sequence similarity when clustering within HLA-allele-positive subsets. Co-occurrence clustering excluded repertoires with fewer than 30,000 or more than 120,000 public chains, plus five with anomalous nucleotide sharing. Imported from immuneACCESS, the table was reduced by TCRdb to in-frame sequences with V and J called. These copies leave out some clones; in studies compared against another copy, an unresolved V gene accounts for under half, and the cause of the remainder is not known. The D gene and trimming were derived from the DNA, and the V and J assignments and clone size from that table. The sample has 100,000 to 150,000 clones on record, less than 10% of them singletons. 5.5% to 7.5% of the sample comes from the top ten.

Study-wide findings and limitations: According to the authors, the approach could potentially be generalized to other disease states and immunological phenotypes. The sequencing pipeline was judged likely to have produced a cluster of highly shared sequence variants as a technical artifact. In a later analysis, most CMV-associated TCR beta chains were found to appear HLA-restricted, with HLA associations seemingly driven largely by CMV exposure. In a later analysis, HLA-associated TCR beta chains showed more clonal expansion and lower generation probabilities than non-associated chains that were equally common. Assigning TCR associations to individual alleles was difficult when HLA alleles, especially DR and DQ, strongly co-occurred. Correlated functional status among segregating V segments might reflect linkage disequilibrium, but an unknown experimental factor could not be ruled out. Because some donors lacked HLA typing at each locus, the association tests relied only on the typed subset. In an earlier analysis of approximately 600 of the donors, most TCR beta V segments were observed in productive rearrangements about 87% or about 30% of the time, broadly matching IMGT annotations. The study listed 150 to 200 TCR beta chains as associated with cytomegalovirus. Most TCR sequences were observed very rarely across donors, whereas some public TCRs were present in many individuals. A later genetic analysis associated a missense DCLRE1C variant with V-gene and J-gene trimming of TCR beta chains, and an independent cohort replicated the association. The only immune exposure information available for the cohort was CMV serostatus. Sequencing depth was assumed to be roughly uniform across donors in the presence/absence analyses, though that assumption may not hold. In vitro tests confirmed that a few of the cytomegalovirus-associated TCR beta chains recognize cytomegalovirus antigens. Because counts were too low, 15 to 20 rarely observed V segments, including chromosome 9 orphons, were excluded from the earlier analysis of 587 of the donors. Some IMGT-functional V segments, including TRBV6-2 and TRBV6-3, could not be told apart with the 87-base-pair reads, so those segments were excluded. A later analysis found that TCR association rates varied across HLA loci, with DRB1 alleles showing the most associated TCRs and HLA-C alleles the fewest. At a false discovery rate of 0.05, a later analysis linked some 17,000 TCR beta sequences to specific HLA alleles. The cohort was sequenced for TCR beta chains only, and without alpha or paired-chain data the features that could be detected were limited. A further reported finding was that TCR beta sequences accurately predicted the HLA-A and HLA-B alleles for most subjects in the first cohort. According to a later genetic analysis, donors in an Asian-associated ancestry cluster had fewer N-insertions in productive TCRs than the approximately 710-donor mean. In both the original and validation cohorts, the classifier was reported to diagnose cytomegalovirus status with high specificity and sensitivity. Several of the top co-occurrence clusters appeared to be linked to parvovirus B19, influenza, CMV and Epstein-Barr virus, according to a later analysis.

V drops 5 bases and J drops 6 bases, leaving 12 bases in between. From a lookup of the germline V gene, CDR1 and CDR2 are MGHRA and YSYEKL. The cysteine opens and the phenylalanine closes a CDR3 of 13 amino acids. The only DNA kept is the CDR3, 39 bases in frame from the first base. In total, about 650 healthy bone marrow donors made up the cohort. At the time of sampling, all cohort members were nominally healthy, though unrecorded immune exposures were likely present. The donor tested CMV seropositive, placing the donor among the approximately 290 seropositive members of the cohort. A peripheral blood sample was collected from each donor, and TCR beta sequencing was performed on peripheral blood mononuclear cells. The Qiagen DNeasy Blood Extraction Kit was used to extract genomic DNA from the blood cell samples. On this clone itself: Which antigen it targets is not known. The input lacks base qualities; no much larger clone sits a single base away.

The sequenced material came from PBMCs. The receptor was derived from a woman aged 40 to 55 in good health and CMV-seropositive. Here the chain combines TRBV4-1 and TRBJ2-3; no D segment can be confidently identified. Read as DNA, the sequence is TGCGCCAGCAGCTTAGGCCCCGGGGATACGCAGTATTTT. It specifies CASSLGPGDTQYF.